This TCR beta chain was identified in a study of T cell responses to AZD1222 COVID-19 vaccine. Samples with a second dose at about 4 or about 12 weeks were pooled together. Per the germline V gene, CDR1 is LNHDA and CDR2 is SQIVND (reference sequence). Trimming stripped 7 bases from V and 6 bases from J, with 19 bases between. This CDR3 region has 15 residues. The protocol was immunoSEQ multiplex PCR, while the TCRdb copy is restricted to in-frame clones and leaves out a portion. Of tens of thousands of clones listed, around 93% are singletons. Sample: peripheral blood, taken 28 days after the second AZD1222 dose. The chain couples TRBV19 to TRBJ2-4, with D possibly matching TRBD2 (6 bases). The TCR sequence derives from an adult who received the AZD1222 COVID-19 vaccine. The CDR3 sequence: CASTSKEGLLNIQYF. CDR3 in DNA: TGTGCCAGTACCTCCAAGGAGGGACTCTTAAACATTCAGTACTTC.